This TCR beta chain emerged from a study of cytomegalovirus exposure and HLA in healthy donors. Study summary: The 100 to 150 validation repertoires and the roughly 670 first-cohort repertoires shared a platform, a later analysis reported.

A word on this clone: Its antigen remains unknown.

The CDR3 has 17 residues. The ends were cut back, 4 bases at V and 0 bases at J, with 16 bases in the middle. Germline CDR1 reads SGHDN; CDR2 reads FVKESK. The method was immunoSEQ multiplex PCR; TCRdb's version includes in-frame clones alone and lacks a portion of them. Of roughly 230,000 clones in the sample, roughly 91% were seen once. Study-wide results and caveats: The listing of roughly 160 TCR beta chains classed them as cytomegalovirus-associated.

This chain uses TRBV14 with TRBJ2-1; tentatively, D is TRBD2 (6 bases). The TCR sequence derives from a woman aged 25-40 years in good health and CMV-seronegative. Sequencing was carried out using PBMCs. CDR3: CASSPSLGAGSYNEQFF. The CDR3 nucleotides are TGTGCCAGCAGCCCATCCTTGGGAGCGGGCTCCTACAATGAGCAGTTCTTC. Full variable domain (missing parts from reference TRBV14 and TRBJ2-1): EAGVTQFPSHSVIEKGQTVTLRCDPISGHDNLYWYRRVMGKEIKFLLHFVKESKQDESGMPNNRFLAERTGGTYSTLKVQPAELEDSGVYFCASSPSLGAGSYNEQFFGPGTRLTVL.